The 10 T cell receptor beta chains below all came from one sample that was sequenced in a study of siplizumab effects on memory and regulatory T cells. This table comes from immunoSEQ multiplex PCR, and its TCRdb copy is limited to in-frame clones, with some not included. The sample has 100,000 to 110,000 clones; over 90% are singletons. Material: non-Treg CD4+ T cells sorted from blood. These receptors were obtained from a human donor in good health.

This chain uses TRBV13 with TRBJ2-7; perhaps TRBD2 as D (6 bases). The CDR3 has 15 residues. Trimming took off 1 base at V and 1 base at J, with 11 bases between the two ends. The V gene's germline CDR1 is PRHDT and CDR2 FYEKMQ (reference sequence). The DNA for the CDR3 is TGTGCCAGCAGCTTAGCGACTAGAGGATCCTACGAGCAGTACTTC. Protein: CASSLATRGSYEQYF.

This chain joins TRBV5-1 and TRBJ2-7; D possibly corresponds to TRBD2 (5 bases). CDR3 size: 14 residues. With 2 bases removed from V and 6 bases from J, the gap between germline ends came to 15 bases. Germline values: CDR1 SGHRS, CDR2 YFSETQ. The CDR3 nucleotides read TGCGCCAGCAGCTTATCCAGAGCGGAGGTCGAGCAGTACTTC. The encoded protein is CASSLSRAEVEQYF.

This clone is a singleton in its sample. The DNA for the CDR3 is TGTGCCAGCAGTTTCCAAGAGACCCAGTACTTC. Amino acid sequence: CASSFQETQYF. The V call is TRBV27, the J call TRBJ2-5; D remains ambiguous. This CDR3 comprises 11 residues. The germline V and J ends were trimmed by 3 bases and 1 base, with 0 bases remaining between them. Per germline, CDR1 MNHEY and CDR2 SMNVEV (reference sequence).

This sequence joins TRBV6-6 and TRBJ2-7, with D perhaps matching TRBD1 (6 bases). The CDR3 is 16 residues long. Between the trimmed V and J ends, which lost 5 bases and 2 bases, there was a span of 19 bases. Germline V gives CDR1 MNHNY, CDR2 SVGAGI (reference sequence). CDR3 residues: CASSVSGTTRTYEQYF. The CDR3 bases are TGTGCCAGCAGTGTATCCGGGACAACGAGGACCTACGAGCAGTACTTC.

This clone was seen just once. The rearrangement links TRBV27 to TRBJ1-5; 8 positions match TRBD1. Germline V gene sequence: CDR1 MNHEY, CDR2 SMNVEV (reference sequence). V dropped 5 bases and J dropped 9; count of bases not matched to a gene: 9. There are 14 residues in the CDR3. The chain's CDR3 is CASSQGQGAWPQHF. The CDR3 DNA sequence: TGTGCCAGCAGTCAAGGACAGGGCGCATGGCCCCAGCATTTT.

This clone was detected once. The chain carries TRBV30 and TRBJ2-7; tentative D call: TRBD1 (5 bases). Trimming removed 7 bases from V and 0 bases from J, with 22 bases in between. The CDR3 is 16 amino acids. CDR1 is GTSNPN and CDR2 is SVGIG in the germline V gene (reference sequence). This CDR3 reads CAYELGAGFSSYEQYF. For the CDR3, the DNA is TGTGCCTACGAGCTAGGGGCTGGGTTTAGCTCCTACGAGCAGTACTTC. The full variable domain, in which reference TRBV30 and TRBJ2-7 provide the parts outside the CDR3, is SQTIHQWPATLVQPVGSPLSLECTVEGTSNPNLYWYRQAAGRGLQLLFYSVGIGQISSEVPQNLSASRPQDRQFILSSKKLLLSDSGFYLCAYELGAGFSSYEQYFGPGTRLTVT.

The chain uses TRBV9 and TRBJ2-3; either TRBD1 or TRBD2 may fit D (5 bases each). The germline CDR1 and CDR2 sequences are SGDLS and YYNGEE. CDR3 length: 16 residues. V was clipped by 0 bases and J by 2 bases, with 13 bases between them. The CDR3 here is CASSVGGTPITDTQYF. DNA for the CDR3: TGTGCCAGCAGCGTAGGAGGGACGCCGATCACAGATACGCAGTATTTT. The full variable domain, completed using reference TRBV9 and TRBJ2-3, is DSGVTQTPKHLITATGQRVTLRCSPRSGDLSVYWYQQSLDQGLQFLIQYYNGEERAKGNILERFSAQQFPDLHSELNLSSLELGDSALYFCASSVGGTPITDTQYFGPGTRLTVL.

This sequence joins TRBV6-1 and TRBJ1-5, with TRBD1 as a possible D gene (6 bases). The germline V gene encodes CDR1 MNHNS and CDR2 SASEGT. Trimming removed 4 bases from V and 11 bases from J, with 24 bases in between. The CDR3 has 16 amino acids. As DNA, the CDR3 is TGTGCCAGCAGTGCCCACTCTGCACAGGTAGGGGGGGCCCAGCATTTT. Its translation: CASSAHSAQVGGAQHF.

This chain links TRBV15 with TRBJ1-5; 8 positions agree with TRBD1. CDR1 and CDR2 (germline): LNHNV, YYDKDF (reference sequence). The CDR3 has 15 residues. V lost 5 bases and J lost 4; bases outside the gene matches: 7. The DNA for the CDR3 is TGTGCCACCAGCCTGACAGGGGCGAGAAATCAGCCCCAGCATTTT. The encoded protein is CATSLTGARNQPQHF.

The gene calls are TRBV5-6 and TRBJ2-5, with D possibly matching TRBD2 (5 bases). Trimming took 3 bases from V and 5 from J, leaving 11 bases between them. The CDR3 is 13 residues long. Germline-derived CDR1 and CDR2 are SGHDT and YYEEEE. The CDR3, as DNA: TGTGCCAGCAGCTGGCGGAGGAAGGAGACCCAGTACTTC. Its translation is CASSWRRKETQYF.